These 9 T cell receptor beta chains share one sample of origin, sequenced in a study of radiotherapy plus CTLA-4 blockade in lung cancer. Using immunoSEQ multiplex PCR, the repertoire was profiled, and TCRdb retains in-frame clones only, with some absent. The sample lists 65,000 to 90,000 clones, around nine tenths occurring once. The sequences come from peripheral blood, collected from a patient treated with radiotherapy plus ipilimumab. The receptors stem from a human donor with non-small cell lung cancer that progressed on radiotherapy plus ipilimumab.

The chain combines TRBV10-1 with TRBJ2-7; D gene unclear. V dropped 0 bases and J dropped 7 bases, with 13 bases sitting between them. Germline values: CDR1 WNHNN, CDR2 SYGVQD (reference sequence). The CDR3 is 14 residues long. Here the CDR3 DNA reads TGCGCCAGCAGTGAGTCATTGTCCTCTGGGGAGCAGTACTTC. This translates into CASSESLSSGEQYF.

V and J are TRBV7-8 and TRBJ1-5, with D possibly matching TRBD1 (6 bases). This CDR3 has 13 amino acids. The germline gives CDR1 SGHVS, CDR2 FQNEAQ. V lost 6 bases, J lost 4 bases, and 10 bases lay in between. CDR3 protein: CASSEDRNQPQHF. CDR3 nucleotides: TGTGCCAGCAGTGAGGACAGAAATCAGCCCCAGCATTTT.

V and J are TRBV29-1 and TRBJ2-1, with TRBD1 identical over 10 bases. Germline CDR1 is SQVTM and CDR2 is ANQGSEA. V dropped 5 bases and J dropped 1; count of bases not matched to a gene: 17. The CDR3 has 19 residues. CDR3 sequence reads: CSVTGGQGMTSRSYNEQFF. The CDR3 DNA reads as TGCAGCGTTACAGGGGGACAGGGGATGACGTCCCGGTCCTACAATGAGCAGTTCTTC.

The chain carries TRBV9 and TRBJ1-5; D is unresolved. The germline gives CDR1 SGDLS, CDR2 YYNGEE. V gave up 2 bases and J gave up 2 bases, with 11 bases separating them. The CDR3 has 15 amino acids. DNA for the CDR3: TGTGCCAGCAGCGTTGGTGGGGAAGGCAATCAGCCCCAGCATTTT. It is translated as CASSVGGEGNQPQHF.

This chain uses TRBV7-9 with TRBJ2-7; 7 nucleotides match TRBD2. This CDR3 has 15 amino acids. Per germline, CDR1 SEHNR and CDR2 FQNEAQ (reference sequence). V trimming: 1 base; J trimming: 2 bases; junction bases outside the gene matches: 5. The CDR3 DNA reads TGTGCCAGCAGCTTAGGGGAGGGTCTAACCTACGAGCAGTACTTC. Amino acid sequence: CASSLGEGLTYEQYF. Full variable domain (missing parts from reference TRBV7-9 and TRBJ2-7): DTGVSQNPRHKITKRGQNVTFRCDPISEHNRLYWYRQTLGQGPEFLTYFQNEAQLEKSRLLSDRFSAERPKGSFSTLEIQRTEQGDSAMYLCASSLGEGLTYEQYFGPGTRLTVT.

The chain links TRBV2 to TRBJ2-5; D is unresolved. This CDR3 comprises 11 residues. The ends were cut back, 7 bases at V and 3 bases at J, with 6 bases in the middle. Germline CDR1 SNHLY, CDR2 FYNNEI. Here the CDR3 reads CASNLKETQYF. The DNA of the CDR3 is TGTGCCAGCAACCTCAAAGAGACCCAGTACTTC.

This clone was observed a few times. The chain carries TRBV5-4 and TRBJ2-1; D possibly corresponds to TRBD1 (5 bases). Germline CDR1 SGHNT, CDR2 YYREEE (reference sequence). Between the trimmed V and J ends, which lost 2 bases and 0 bases, there was a span of 12 bases. The CDR3 has 16 amino acids. Written as DNA, the CDR3 is TGTGCCAGCAGCTTCGGACACCCGAGCTCCTACAATGAGCAGTTCTTC. It is translated as CASSFGHPSSYNEQFF.

CDR3 coding DNA: TGTGCCACCGCGAGGACAGGGCTAGGGGTTGAGCAGTTCTTC. Protein: CATARTGLGVEQFF. The chain recombines TRBV27 with TRBJ2-1; TRBD1 matches 8 bases. J lost 9 bases, V lost 10 bases, and 14 bases had no gene match. This CDR3 spans 14 amino acids. Germline V gives CDR1 MNHEY, CDR2 SMNVEV (reference sequence).

The chain carries TRBV9 and TRBJ2-1, with 7 bases matching TRBD2. CDR3 length: 15 amino acids. Per germline, CDR1 SGDLS and CDR2 YYNGEE. V shed 3 bases and J 1 base; nucleotides not matched to a gene: 4. The CDR3 coding sequence is TGTGCCAGCAGCGGCGGGAGAGGTTCCTACAATGAGCAGTTCTTC. Protein product: CASSGGRGSYNEQFF.